The 30 T cell receptor beta chains below come from one sample, sequenced in a study of blood T cell repertoires in COVID-19. Only in-frame clones appear in the TCRdb table, and some are missing; sequencing was by immunoSEQ multiplex PCR. The data contain 260,000 or so clones, around 85% of them singletons. The sequencing input was PBMCs or T cells enriched from blood (not recorded which). The receptor source for this set is a woman in her forties or fifties who had recovered from COVID-19.

The rearrangement uses TRBV28 and TRBJ1-2, with D uncertain. The germline V gene encodes CDR1 MDHEN and CDR2 SYDVKM. Trimming shortened V by 11 bases and J by 2 bases, and 9 bases separated the two germline ends. The CDR3 is 11 amino acids. The CDR3 spells CAQSGNYGYTF. CDR3 bases: TGTGCCCAGTCAGGCAACTATGGCTACACCTTC.

The rearrangement links TRBV7-3 to TRBJ2-1; 10 nucleotides match TRBD2. V shed 6 bases and J 7 bases; nucleotides not matched to a gene: 9. The CDR3 has 15 amino acids. Germline-derived CDR1 and CDR2 are SGHTA and FQGTGA. The CDR3 DNA sequence: TGTGCCAGCAGTCAGCGGGGGGGTATGATTAATGAGCAGTTCTTC. Its translation is CASSQRGGMINEQFF.

The J gene is TRBJ2-3, the V gene TRBV11-3, with TRBD2 matching over 13 bases. J gave up 5 bases and V 5 bases, and 4 bases lay outside the gene matches. Germline V lookup: CDR1 SGHNT, CDR2 YENEEA. CDR3 length: 15 residues. CDR3 coding DNA: TGTGCCAGCAGCCGAGGACTAGCGGGAGTAGATACGCAGTATTTT. As protein: CASSRGLAGVDTQYF.

A single count supports this clone. This rearrangement joins TRBV15 to TRBJ2-1, with a possible D match to TRBD1 (6 bases). The CDR3 has 15 amino acids. V lost 2 bases, J lost 2 bases, and 10 bases lay in between. Germline assignment: CDR1 LNHNV and CDR2 YYDKDF (reference sequence). The CDR3 DNA is TGTGCCACCAGCAGAACAGGGAGAACCTACAATGAGCAGTTCTTC. This translates into CATSRTGRTYNEQFF.

The chain uses TRBV21-1 and TRBJ2-1; the table's D call TRBD2 went unverified against the DNA. TRBV21-1 is reported as a pseudogene. The CDR3 runs to 16 residues. The chain's CDR3 is CASSKEETPSYNEQFF. The CDR3 nucleotides read TGTGCCAGCAGCAAAGAAGAGACTCCGTCCTACAATGAGCAGTTCTTC.

The chain employs TRBV2 and TRBJ1-1, with D tentatively TRBD1 (5 bases). The CDR3 is 13 residues long. CDR1 and CDR2 (germline): SNHLY, FYNNEI. Between the trimmed V and J ends, which lost 7 bases and 4 bases, there was a span of 13 bases. The CDR3 DNA reads TGTGCCAGCAAAATGGGAGGGGCCACTGAAGCTTTCTTT. This translates into CASKMGGATEAFF.

This chain joins TRBV7-3 and TRBJ1-6; D unclear. This CDR3 region has 13 residues. Germline values: CDR1 SGHTA, CDR2 FQGTGA. Between the trimmed V and J ends, which lost 5 bases and 4 bases, there was a span of 6 bases. In DNA, the CDR3 is TGTGCCAGCAGCGCGGAATATAATTCACCCCTCCACTTT. Translated, it gives CASSAEYNSPLHF.

The chain has TRBV7-9 and TRBJ1-4; D unclear. Germline CDR1 SEHNR, CDR2 FQNEAQ (reference sequence). V was cut by 5 bases and J by 5 bases, with 3 bases left in between. This CDR3 contains 11 residues. The CDR3 spells CASSPNEKLFF. Written as DNA, the CDR3 is TGTGCCAGCAGCCCGAATGAAAAACTGTTTTTT.

This clone was picked up a small number of times. The gene calls are TRBV9 and TRBJ2-2; D gene uncertain. Germline CDR1 reads SGDLS; CDR2 reads YYNGEE. The V end lost 3 bases, the J end lost 1 base, and 7 bases lay between the germline ends. The CDR3 covers 14 residues. The DNA of the CDR3 is TGTGCCAGCAGCGGAGCCCTGAACACCGGGGAGCTGTTTTTT. Its translation: CASSGALNTGELFF.

The chain links TRBV4-3 to TRBJ2-7; tentatively, D is TRBD2 (6 bases). The length of the CDR3 is 14 residues. Germline CDR1 is LGHNA and CDR2 is YSLEER. Trimming took off 2 bases at V and 3 bases at J, with 11 bases between the two ends. The CDR3 nucleotides are TGCGCCAGCAGCCAACGGACGGGAGACTACGAGCAGTACTTC. As protein: CASSQRTGDYEQYF.

V gene TRBV19 combines with J gene TRBJ1-2, with D possibly being TRBD1 (5 bases). The CDR3 sequence is 16 residues long. With 7 bases removed from V and 8 bases from J, the gap between germline ends came to 26 bases. The germline V gene encodes CDR1 LNHDA and CDR2 SQIVND (reference sequence). The CDR3 DNA follows: TGTGCCAGTACCACAATCCGTGGCTTCGGGACTCAAGGCTACACCTTC. Its protein is CASTTIRGFGTQGYTF.

This chain links TRBV6-1 with TRBJ2-1, with 8 bases lining up with TRBD2. V lost 1 base to trimming and J lost 8 bases; unmatched junction nucleotides: 7. Germline-derived CDR1 and CDR2 are MNHNS and SASEGT. CDR3 size: 15 residues. CDR3 nucleotides: TGTGCCAGCAGTGAAGAGGCTAGCGGGTCGGATGAGCAGTTCTTC. Amino acids: CASSEEASGSDEQFF.

The chain combines TRBV5-1 with TRBJ1-4, with a weak D call TRBD1 (5 bases). Per the germline V gene, CDR1 is SGHRS and CDR2 is YFSETQ. Trimming removed 0 bases at V and 7 bases at J, with 13 bases between. This CDR3 spans 15 amino acids. The CDR3 nucleotides are TGCGCCAGCAGCTTGGCCGGGCAGGGTGGTGAAAAACTGTTTTTT. It specifies CASSLAGQGGEKLFF.

The chain couples TRBV11-3 to TRBJ1-3; 9 bases are shared with TRBD1. Trimming removed 5 bases from V and 2 bases from J; junction bases left unmatched: 4. The CDR3 runs to 15 residues. Germline CDR1 and CDR2: SGHNT and YENEEA. The CDR3 sequence is CASSPDRGTGNTIYF. The CDR3 DNA follows: TGTGCCAGCAGCCCCGACAGGGGGACTGGAAACACCATATATTTT.

CDR3 sequence reads: CSVDRAGGNEQFF. CDR3 nucleotide sequence: TGCAGCGTTGATAGGGCGGGGGGCAATGAGCAGTTCTTC. The V gene is TRBV29-1, the J gene TRBJ2-1, with 8 bases matching TRBD2. CDR1 SQVTM and CDR2 ANQGSEA come from the germline V gene. The junction had 4 bases not matched to a gene; V was cut back by 3 bases and J by 6 bases. The CDR3 loop spans 13 amino acids.

To note about this clone: Other DNA sequences within the sample encode an identical CDR3. V gene TRBV5-1 combines with J gene TRBJ1-2; D is ambiguous. This CDR3 contains 13 residues. Per germline, CDR1 SGHRS and CDR2 YFSETQ. V was trimmed by 0 bases and J by 2 bases, leaving 5 bases between them. CDR3 in amino acids: CASSLDRNYGYTF. CDR3 nucleotide sequence: TGCGCCAGCAGCTTGGACAGAAACTATGGCTACACCTTC. The full variable domain, its missing parts supplied by reference TRBV5-1 and TRBJ1-2, is KAGVTQTPRYLIKTRGQQVTLSCSPISGHRSVSWYQQTPGQGLQFLFEYFSETQRNKGNFPGRFSGRQFSNSRSEMNVSTLELGDSALYLCASSLDRNYGYTFGSGTRLTVV.

This clone was seen only once. The rearrangement joins TRBV18 to TRBJ1-2; 8 bases are a match to TRBD1. V gave up 2 bases and J gave up 4 bases; unmatched junction bases: 6. This CDR3 contains 15 residues. The germline CDR1 and CDR2 sequences are KGHSH and LQKENI. The CDR3 loop reads CASSPTWTGIYGYTF. CDR3 nucleotide sequence: TGTGCCAGCTCACCAACCTGGACAGGGATCTATGGCTACACCTTC.

V gene TRBV3-1 (or the pseudogene TRBV3-2) combines with J gene TRBJ1-3; possibly TRBD1 for D (6 bases). From germline, CDR1 is LGHDT and CDR2 YNNKEL (reference sequence). Trimming shortened V by 2 bases and J by 0 bases, and 14 bases separated the two germline ends. The CDR3 has 17 amino acids. DNA for the CDR3: TGTGCCAGCAGCCAATGGGGGGGCTCTGGCTCTGGAAACACCATATATTTT. It codes for CASSQWGGSGSGNTIYF.

The chain carries TRBV4-3 and TRBJ2-1; 9 bases agree with TRBD2. This CDR3 contains 17 residues. Germline V gives CDR1 LGHNA, CDR2 YSLEER. V dropped 4 bases and J dropped 0; count of bases not matched to a gene: 7. The CDR3 sequence: CASSPRLAASSYNEQFF. DNA for the CDR3: TGCGCCAGCAGCCCTAGACTAGCGGCTAGCTCCTACAATGAGCAGTTCTTC.

This chain connects TRBV15 to TRBJ1-1, with unresolved D. This CDR3 region has 12 residues. Germline CDR1 and CDR2: LNHNV and YYDKDF (reference sequence). V was cut by 9 bases and J by 5 bases, with 13 bases left in between. The CDR3 coding sequence is TGTGCCACACTAGGGTTGGGGACTGAAGCTTTCTTT. This translates into CATLGLGTEAFF. Full variable domain (remainder filled in from reference TRBV15 and TRBJ1-1): DAMVIQNPRYQVTQFGKPVTLSCSQTLNHNVMYWYQQKSSQAPKLLFHYYDKDFNNEADTPDNFQSRRPNTSFCFLDIRSPGLGDTAMYLCATLGLGTEAFFGQGTRLTVV.

This chain uses TRBV15 with TRBJ1-5; tentative D call: TRBD1 (6 bases). The CDR3 spans 15 residues. V dropped 6 bases and J dropped 3 bases, with 15 bases sitting between them. Germline assignment: CDR1 LNHNV and CDR2 YYDKDF (reference sequence). In DNA form, the CDR3 reads TGTGCCACCAGGGGTCAGGGGCGCCTCAATCAGCCCCAGCATTTT. Its translation: CATRGQGRLNQPQHF.

This chain uses TRBV19 with TRBJ2-7, with D possibly matching TRBD2 (6 bases). The length of the CDR3 is 14 residues. Germline values: CDR1 LNHDA, CDR2 SQIVND (reference sequence). V gave up 3 bases and J gave up 6 bases, with 15 bases separating them. CDR3 residues: CASSIRGGRSEQYF. The CDR3 DNA follows: TGTGCCAGTAGTATTCGGGGAGGAAGGAGCGAGCAGTACTTC.

This chain connects TRBV12-3 or TRBV12-4 to TRBJ1-2; 8 positions agree with TRBD1. The CDR3 length is 13 residues. Losses at the gene ends were 5 bases for V and 8 bases for J; bases not matched to a gene: 7. The CDR3 bases are TGTGCCAGCAGTCTCACGGACAGGGTGGGCTACACCTTC. This encodes CASSLTDRVGYTF.

The J gene is TRBJ2-1, the V gene TRBV5-4; D is perhaps TRBD2 (7 bases). The CDR3 loop spans 18 amino acids. Germline assignment: CDR1 SGHNT and CDR2 YYREEE (reference sequence). Deletions cut 5 bases from V and 3 bases from J, with 24 bases between. CDR3 in DNA: TGTGCCAGCAGTAGGGACGGAGGGGGGGCCCGGGGCTACAATGAGCAGTTCTTC. Amino acids: CASSRDGGGARGYNEQFF.

The chain recombines TRBV3-1 (or the pseudogene TRBV3-2) with TRBJ2-5, with 9 positions matching TRBD2. The germline gives CDR1 LGHDT, CDR2 YNNKEL (reference sequence). CDR3 length: 19 residues. V lost 0 bases and J lost 5; bases outside the gene matches: 16. The CDR3 loop reads CASSQDRLGLAGYTETQYF. The CDR3 region has the DNA TGTGCCAGCAGCCAAGATAGGTTGGGCCTAGCGGGATATACGGAGACCCAGTACTTC.

The chain employs TRBV11-3 and TRBJ2-1, with 9 bases that match TRBD1. V lost 0 bases to trimming and J lost 7 bases; unmatched junction nucleotides: 4. The germline gives CDR1 SGHNT, CDR2 YENEEA. CDR3 length equals 15 residues. The CDR3 bases are TGTGCCAGCAGCTTAGAGGGACAGGGTCCAAATGAGCAGTTCTTC. Amino acids: CASSLEGQGPNEQFF.

The chain links TRBV19 to TRBJ2-7, with D perhaps matching TRBD1 (5 bases). V lost 7 bases and J lost 2, with 18 bases in between. The length of the CDR3 is 15 residues. Germline lookup yields CDR1 LNHDA and CDR2 SQIVND (reference sequence). CDR3 amino acids: CASTPYQGLTYEQYF. As DNA, the CDR3 is TGTGCCAGTACCCCCTACCAGGGATTGACCTACGAGCAGTACTTC. Variable domain in full (rest from reference TRBV19 and TRBJ2-7): DGGITQSPKYLFRKEGQNVTLSCEQNLNHDAMYWYRQDPGQGLRLIYYSQIVNDFQKGDIAEGYSVSREKKESFPLTVTSAQKNPTAFYLCASTPYQGLTYEQYFGPGTRLTVT.

The CDR3 region is CASSTLFYEQYF. The CDR3 DNA is TGTGCCAGCAGTACATTATTCTACGAGCAGTACTTC. The chain uses TRBV11-2 and TRBJ2-7; D gene ambiguous. Between the trimmed V and J ends, which lost 6 bases and 3 bases, there was a span of 9 bases. Germline V gives CDR1 SGHAT, CDR2 FQNNGV. This CDR3 spans 12 amino acids.

This clone has a single count. V is TRBV5-1 and J is TRBJ2-1; 8 bases line up with TRBD1. The CDR3 loop spans 16 amino acids. J lost 12 bases, V lost 5 bases, and 19 bases had no gene match. Germline V gene sequence: CDR1 SGHRS, CDR2 YFSETQ. In DNA form, the CDR3 reads TGCGCCAGCAGGGAAACCGGACAGGGAGGATCAGGTAGGCAGTTCTTC. This translates into CASRETGQGGSGRQFF.

This chain joins TRBV9 and TRBJ2-2; 8 bases are shared with TRBD1. This CDR3 spans 19 amino acids. CDR1 and CDR2 (germline): SGDLS, YYNGEE. V dropped 6 bases and J dropped 0; count of bases not matched to a gene: 16. CDR3 sequence reads: CASTRKGQEITANTGELFF. DNA of the CDR3: TGTGCCAGCACCAGAAAGGGACAGGAGATAACCGCGAACACCGGGGAGCTGTTTTTT. The whole variable domain, filled in from reference TRBV9 and TRBJ2-2, reads DSGVTQTPKHLITATGQRVTLRCSPRSGDLSVYWYQQSLDQGLQFLIQYYNGEERAKGNILERFSAQQFPDLHSELNLSSLELGDSALYFCASTRKGQEITANTGELFFGEGSRLTVL.